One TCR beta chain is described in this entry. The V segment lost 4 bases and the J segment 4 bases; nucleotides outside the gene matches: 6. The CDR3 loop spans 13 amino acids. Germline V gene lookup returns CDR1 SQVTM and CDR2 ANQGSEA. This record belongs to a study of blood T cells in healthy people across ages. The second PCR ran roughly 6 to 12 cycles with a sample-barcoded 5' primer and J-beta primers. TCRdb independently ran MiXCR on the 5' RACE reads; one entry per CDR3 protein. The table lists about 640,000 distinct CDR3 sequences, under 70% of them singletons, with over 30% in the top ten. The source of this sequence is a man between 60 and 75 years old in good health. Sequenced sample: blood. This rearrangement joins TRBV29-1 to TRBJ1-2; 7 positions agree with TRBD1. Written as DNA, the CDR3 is TGCAGCGTTGCTGGGACAGACATCTATGGCTACACCTTC. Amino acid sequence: CSVAGTDIYGYTF.